Reported below is one TCR beta chain. This clonotype occurred a few times. Its antigen is unknown. Base quality data are lacking; no much larger clone is found one base away. This record comes from a study of vaccination and CD4 T cells after COVID-19 (dated by TCRdb to 2022 to 2024). Notes on the research overall: Convalescent patients had a positive SARS-CoV-2 result on nasal swab PCR, and of these patients, some 10 had mild disease and one had severe disease. Two doses of either the Pfizer-BioNTech BNT162b2 vaccine (n=8) or the Moderna mRNA-1273 vaccine (n=2) were administered to participants. In roughly nine COVID-19 convalescent patients and several infection-naive healthy vaccine recipients, the spike-specific CD4+ TCR repertoire before mRNA vaccination was compared with the repertoire after mRNA vaccination. Post-COVID blood samples from convalescent patients were collected a median of around 100 days after diagnosis, with a range of roughly 30 to 161 days. The convalescent cohort included six males and four females, with two Hispanic individuals, seven Caucasians, two Asians and one multiracial person. As controls, cultures received a CEFX viral epitope pool (the positive control), an HIV-1 Nef peptide pool (the negative control), or no peptide at all. Post-vaccine blood samples were collected a median of approximately 72 days after the second vaccine dose, ranging from roughly 14 to 241 days. The cultures were stimulated with overlapping spike peptide pools from SARS-CoV-2 and from the common cold coronaviruses HCoV-NL63, HCoV-OC43 and HCoV-229E. What the work shows at the level of the full study, not this receptor alone: In convalescent patients, nearly all vaccine-specific clones (304 of 307) were found to be mono-reactive for SARS-CoV-2 spike rather than cross-reactive with common cold coronaviruses. The median count of SARS-CoV-2-reactive clonotypes went up from under 25 after infection to a few dozen after vaccination, although the change was not significant. The number of convalescent patients in the study was relatively small, and the study did not examine early timepoints following natural infection. In convalescent patients, a median about 90% of post-vaccine SARS-CoV-2-reactive clones were detected only after vaccination, and vaccine-specific priming was suggested by this finding.

The sample's treatment or condition label is to be understood as: roughly 10-day PBMC culture with coronavirus spike peptide pools or control peptides (ViraFEST assay). The study used the ViraFEST assay, which expanded antigen-specific T cells with peptide pools and then identified expanded clonotypes by TCR sequencing. The convalescent patients' positive SARS-CoV-2 PCR tests fell between March and December 2020, which was before the Alpha, Beta and Delta variants emerged in the United States. Each well held some 2 million PBMCs cultured in IMDM containing roughly 5% human AB serum and approximately 9.6 IU/ml IL-2, with around 9.2 ug/ml peptide pools added. On days 3 and 7, half of the culture medium was replaced with fresh IL-2-containing medium. After approximately eleven days of culture, CD4+ T cells were isolated by negative selection using the EasySep CD4+ T cell isolation kit. Ficoll-Paque Plus gradient centrifugation was used to isolate PBMCs from whole blood, and the isolated PBMCs were then either used fresh or cryopreserved at -140C. Each culture condition was generally run in triplicate wells.

Library preparation employed PCR. DNA from cultured CD4+ T cells was subjected to TCR sequencing with the Oncomine TCR Beta short-read assay at the Johns Hopkins FTIC core. The QIAamp micro DNA kit was used to extract genomic DNA from the cultured CD4+ T cells. Oncomine TCR Beta libraries from cultured CD4+ T cells were pooled using unique dual indexes and sequenced on an Illumina iSeq 100. The study's processing was this. Non-productive sequences were removed, and CDR3s not starting with C, not ending with F or W, or shorter than 7 amino acids were discarded. The MANAFEST web application identified antigen-specific clonotypes by comparing peptide-stimulated wells against reference wells and other culture wells. Positive clones required FDR below 0.05, an odds ratio above 5, and productive frequency above 0.1% in at least two of three replicate wells. Cross-reactive clonotypes were defined as significantly expanded in both SARS-CoV-2 spike wells and at least one common cold coronavirus spike condition. CDR3 homology was assessed with Levenshtein distances (stringdist) and unrooted phylogenetic trees (ape) in R version 3.6.1. The raw public data were reprocessed by TCRdb itself: fastp quality trimming at Q25, MiXCR clonotype calling, in-frame beta chains only. Under each unique CDR3 protein, matching rows form one entry showing the most common genes and DNA. V and J calls and clone size were set by TCRdb, not the authors. This sample gives 10,000 to 15,000 distinct CDR3 sequences in total; 53% of them show up just once. The ten most abundant clones make up around 30% of the sample.

This receptor was identified in a human donor who had recovered from COVID-19. Sequenced input: CD4+ T cells from blood, cultured in vitro.

The CDR3 protein: CSAGGGASSYNSPLHF. The DNA sequence is as follows: TGCAGTGCCGGCGGAGGGGCGAGCTCCTATAATTCACCCCTCCACTTT. The chain uses TRBV20-1 and TRBJ1-6; 5 matching bases give a weak D call of TRBD1. V loses 6 bases of germline sequence and J loses 0 bases, and the interval between the two ends is 15 bases. The CDR3 spans 16 residues, from the cysteine through the phenylalanine. This entry keeps only the CDR3 DNA: 48 bases, framed from base 1. As encoded in the germline V gene (reference sequence), CDR1 is DFQATT while CDR2 is SNEGSKA.